The TCR beta chain under discussion was sequenced for a study of blood T cell repertoires in COVID-19. At the level of the study: There were acute and convalescent COVID-19 samples, and they came from the United States, Italy and Spain.

Clones were sequenced by immunoSEQ multiplex PCR, and TCRdb holds only the in-frame ones, with some missing. The sample carries some 380,000 clones, approximately 77% recorded once. The germline V gene has CDR1 SGHVS and CDR2 FQNEAQ. The CDR3 runs to 17 residues. The V segment lost 5 bases and the J segment 0 bases; nucleotides outside the gene matches: 12. The chain carries TRBV7-8 and TRBJ1-1; TRBD1 matches at 7 bases. The sequencing sample was made of peripheral blood. This TCR derives from a human donor with acute or convalescent COVID-19. The donor label of this sample is uncertain. The DNA for the CDR3 is TGTGCCAGCAGCGGAAGAGGGACAGCACTTATGAACACTGAAGCTTTCTTT. It yields the protein CASSGRGTALMNTEAFF. The full variable domain, in which reference TRBV7-8 and TRBJ1-1 provide the parts outside the CDR3, is GAGVSQSPRYKVAKRGQDVALRCDPISGHVSLFWYQQALGQGPEFLTYFQNEAQLDKSGLPSDRFFAERPEGSVSTLKIQRTQQEDSAVYLCASSGRGTALMNTEAFFGQGTRLTVV.